This T cell receptor beta chain was obtained from a study of blood T cell repertoires in COVID-19. Study overall: COVID-19 samples, acute and convalescent, were from the United States, Italy and Spain. Sources were T cells, B-cell-depleted T cells, or PBMCs; the material itself was cDNA or gDNA.

Trimming removed 6 bases from V and 7 bases from J, with 13 bases in between. CDR1 is MNHEY and CDR2 is SVGAGI in the germline V gene. CDR3 length: 13 residues. This clone is a singleton in its sample. Authors' processing steps: Estimation of nucleated cell counts relied on the amplification of reference gene primers. TCRdb keeps only in-frame clones here, not all; method: immunoSEQ multiplex PCR. The DNA was the basis for D and trimming; V, J and clone size are from that table. The table has around 200,000 clones, roughly 89% seen once. The chain links TRBV6-5 to TRBJ2-1; D is undetermined. Sequenced input: peripheral blood. This TCR derives from a man aged 55 to 70 who had recovered from COVID-19. The CDR3 DNA sequence: TGTGCCAGCAGGAGTATCGCTGGTAATGAGCAGTTCTTC. Translating it yields CASRSIAGNEQFF.